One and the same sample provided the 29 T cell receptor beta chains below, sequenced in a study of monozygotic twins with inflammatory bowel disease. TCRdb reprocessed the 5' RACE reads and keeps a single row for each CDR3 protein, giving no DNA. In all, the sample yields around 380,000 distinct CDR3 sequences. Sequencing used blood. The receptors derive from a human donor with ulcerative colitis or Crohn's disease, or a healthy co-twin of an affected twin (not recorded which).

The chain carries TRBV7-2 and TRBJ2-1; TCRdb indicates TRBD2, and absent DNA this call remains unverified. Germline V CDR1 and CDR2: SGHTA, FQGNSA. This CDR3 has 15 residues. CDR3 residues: CAAKPLSGSYNEQFF.

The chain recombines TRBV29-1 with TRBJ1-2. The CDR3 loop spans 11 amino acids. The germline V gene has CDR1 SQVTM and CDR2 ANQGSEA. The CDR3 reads CSALKAAGYTF. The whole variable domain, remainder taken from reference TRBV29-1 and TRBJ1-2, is SAVISQKPSRDICQRGTSLTIQCQVDSQVTMMFWYRQQPGQSLTLIATANQGSEATYESGFVIDKFPISRPNLTFSTLTVSNMSPEDSSIYLCSALKAAGYTFGSGTRLTVV.

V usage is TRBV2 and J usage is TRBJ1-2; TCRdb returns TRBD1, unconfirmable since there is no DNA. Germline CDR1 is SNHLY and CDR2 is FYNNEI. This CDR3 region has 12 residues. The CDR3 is CASSRGLGGYTF.

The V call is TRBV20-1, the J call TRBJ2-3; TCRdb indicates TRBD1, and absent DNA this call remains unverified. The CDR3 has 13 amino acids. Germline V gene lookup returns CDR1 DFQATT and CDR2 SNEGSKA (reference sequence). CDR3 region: CSAPNRGVDTQYF.

CDR3 region: CSVKRGVNTGELFF. The chain combines TRBV29-1 with TRBJ2-2; TCRdb outputs TRBD2, but without DNA this stays unchecked. This CDR3 has 14 residues. Germline V gene sequence: CDR1 SQVTM, CDR2 ANQGSEA.

The CDR3 here is CASRSKGQGADTQYF. The V gene is TRBV4-1, the J gene TRBJ2-3; the TRBD1 assignment by TCRdb is unverifiable without DNA. The CDR3 is 15 amino acids. Germline CDR1 reads MGHRA; CDR2 reads YSYEKL.

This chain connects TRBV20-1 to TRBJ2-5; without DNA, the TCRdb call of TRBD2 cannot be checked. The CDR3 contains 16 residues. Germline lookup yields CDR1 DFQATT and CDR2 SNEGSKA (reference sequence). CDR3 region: CSASLAGGGRKETQYF.

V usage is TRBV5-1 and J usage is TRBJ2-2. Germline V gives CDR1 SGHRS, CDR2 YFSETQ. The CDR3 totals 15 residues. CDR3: CASSLRPTDEVELFF.

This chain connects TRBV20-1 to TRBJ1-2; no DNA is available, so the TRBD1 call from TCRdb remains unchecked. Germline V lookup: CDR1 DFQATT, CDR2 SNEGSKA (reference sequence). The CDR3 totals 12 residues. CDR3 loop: CSVWTGGDGYTF.

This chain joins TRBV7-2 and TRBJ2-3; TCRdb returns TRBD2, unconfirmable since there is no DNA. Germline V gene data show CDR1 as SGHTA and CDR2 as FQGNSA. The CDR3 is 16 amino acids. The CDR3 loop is CASSFYGRARTDTQYF.

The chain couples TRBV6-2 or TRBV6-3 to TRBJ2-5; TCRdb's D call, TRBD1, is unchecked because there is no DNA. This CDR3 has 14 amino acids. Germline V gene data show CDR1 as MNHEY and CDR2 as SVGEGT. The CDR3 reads CASRGFTWGEAQYF.

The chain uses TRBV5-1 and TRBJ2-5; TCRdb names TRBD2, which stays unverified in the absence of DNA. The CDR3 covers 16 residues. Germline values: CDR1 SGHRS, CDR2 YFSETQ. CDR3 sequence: CATSLRPSGSGETQYF.

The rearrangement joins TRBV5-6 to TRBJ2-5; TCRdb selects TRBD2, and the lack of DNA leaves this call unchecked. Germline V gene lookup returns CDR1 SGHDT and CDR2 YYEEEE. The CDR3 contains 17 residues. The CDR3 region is CASSSLTSGGTSETQYF.

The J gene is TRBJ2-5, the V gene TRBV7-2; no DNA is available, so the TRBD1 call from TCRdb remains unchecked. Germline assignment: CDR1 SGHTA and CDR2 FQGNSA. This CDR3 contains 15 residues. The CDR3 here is CASSLGWGSGETQYF.

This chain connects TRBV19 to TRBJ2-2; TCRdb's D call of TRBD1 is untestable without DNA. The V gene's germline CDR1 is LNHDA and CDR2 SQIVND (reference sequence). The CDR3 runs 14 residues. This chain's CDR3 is CASMGQVNTGELFF.

CDR3: CASSQDRGGNYEQYF. This sequence joins TRBV4-1 and TRBJ2-7; checking the TCRdb D call of TRBD2 is not possible without DNA. This CDR3 contains 15 residues. Germline CDR1 is MGHRA and CDR2 is YSYEKL.

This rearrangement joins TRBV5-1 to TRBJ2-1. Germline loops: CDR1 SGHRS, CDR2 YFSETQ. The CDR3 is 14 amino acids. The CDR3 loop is CASRPDVSYNEQFF.

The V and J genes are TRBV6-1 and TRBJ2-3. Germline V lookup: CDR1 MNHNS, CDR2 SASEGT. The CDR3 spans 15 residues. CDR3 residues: CASSLGWTATDTQYF.

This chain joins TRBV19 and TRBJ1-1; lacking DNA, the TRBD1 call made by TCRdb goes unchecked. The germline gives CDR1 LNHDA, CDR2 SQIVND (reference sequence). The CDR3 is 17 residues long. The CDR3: CASSVLTGTGVNTEAFF.

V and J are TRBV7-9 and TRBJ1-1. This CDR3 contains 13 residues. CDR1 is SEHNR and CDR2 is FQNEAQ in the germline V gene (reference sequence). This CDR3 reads CASSLVLNTEAFF.

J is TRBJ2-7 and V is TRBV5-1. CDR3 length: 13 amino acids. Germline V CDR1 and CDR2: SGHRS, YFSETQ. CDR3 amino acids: CASSPTEFLEQYF.

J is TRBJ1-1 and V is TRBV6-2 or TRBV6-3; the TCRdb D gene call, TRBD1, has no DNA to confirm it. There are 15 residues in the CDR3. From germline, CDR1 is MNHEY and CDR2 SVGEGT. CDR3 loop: CASSYNEDRGTEAFF.

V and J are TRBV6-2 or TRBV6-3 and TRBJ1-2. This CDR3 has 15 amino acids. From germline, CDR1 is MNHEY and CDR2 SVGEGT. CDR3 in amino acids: CASSYSNINRLGYTF.

The CDR3 protein is CASSGKVWGTDTQYF. V gene TRBV9 combines with J gene TRBJ2-3. The CDR3 covers 15 residues. Per germline, CDR1 SGDLS and CDR2 YYNGEE.

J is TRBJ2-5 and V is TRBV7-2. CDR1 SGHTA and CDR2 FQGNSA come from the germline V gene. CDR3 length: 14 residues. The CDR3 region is CASSLRGRAETQYF.

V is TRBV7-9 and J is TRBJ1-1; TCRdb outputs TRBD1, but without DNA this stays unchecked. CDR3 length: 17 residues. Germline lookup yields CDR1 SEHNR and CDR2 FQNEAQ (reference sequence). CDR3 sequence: CASSLGGLPMANTEAFF. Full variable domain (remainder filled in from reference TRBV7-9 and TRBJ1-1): DTGVSQNPRHKITKRGQNVTFRCDPISEHNRLYWYRQTLGQGPEFLTYFQNEAQLEKSRLLSDRFSAERPKGSFSTLEIQRTEQGDSAMYLCASSLGGLPMANTEAFFGQGTRLTVV.

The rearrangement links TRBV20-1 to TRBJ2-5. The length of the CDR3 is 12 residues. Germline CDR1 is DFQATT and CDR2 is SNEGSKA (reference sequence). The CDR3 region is CSGTKTQETQYF.

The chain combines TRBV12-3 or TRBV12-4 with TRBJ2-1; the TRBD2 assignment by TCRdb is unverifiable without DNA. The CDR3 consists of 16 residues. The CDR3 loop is CASSLGGRSSYNEQFF.

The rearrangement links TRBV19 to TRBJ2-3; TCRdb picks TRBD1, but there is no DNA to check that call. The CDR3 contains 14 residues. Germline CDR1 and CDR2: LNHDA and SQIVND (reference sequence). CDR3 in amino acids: CASDTGGITDTQYF.